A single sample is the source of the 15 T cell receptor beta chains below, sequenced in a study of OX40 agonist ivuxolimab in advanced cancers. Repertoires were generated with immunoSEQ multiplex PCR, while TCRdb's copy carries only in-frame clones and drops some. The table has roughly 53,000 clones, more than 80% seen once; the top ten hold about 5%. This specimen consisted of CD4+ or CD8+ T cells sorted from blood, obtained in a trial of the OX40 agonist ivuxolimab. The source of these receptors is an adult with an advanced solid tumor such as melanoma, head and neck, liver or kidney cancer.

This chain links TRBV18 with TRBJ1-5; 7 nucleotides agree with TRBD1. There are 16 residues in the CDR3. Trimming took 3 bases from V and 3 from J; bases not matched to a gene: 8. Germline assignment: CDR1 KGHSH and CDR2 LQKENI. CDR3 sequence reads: CASSPTGTDINQPQHF. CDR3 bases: TGTGCCAGCTCACCCACCGGGACAGACATCAATCAGCCCCAGCATTTT.

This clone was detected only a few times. The CDR3 spells CASTGQGASQPQHF. The CDR3 coding sequence is TGTGCCAGCACCGGACAGGGGGCGAGTCAGCCCCAGCATTTT. This chain joins TRBV2 and TRBJ1-5; 11 bases line up with TRBD1. The CDR3 consists of 14 residues. Germline lookup yields CDR1 SNHLY and CDR2 FYNNEI. V lost 7 bases, J lost 6 bases, and 5 bases stayed unmatched. Combining the CDR3 with reference TRBV2 and TRBJ1-5 gives the whole variable domain EPEVTQTPSHQVTQMGQEVILRCVPISNHLYFYWYRQILGQKVEFLVSFYNNEISEKSEIFDDQFSVERPDGSNFTLKIRSTKLEDSAMYFCASTGQGASQPQHFGDGTRLSIL.

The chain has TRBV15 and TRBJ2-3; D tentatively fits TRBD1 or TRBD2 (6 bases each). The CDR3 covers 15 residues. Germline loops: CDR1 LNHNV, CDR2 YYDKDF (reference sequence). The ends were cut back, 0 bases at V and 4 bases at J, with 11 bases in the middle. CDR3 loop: CATSREGGGADTQYF. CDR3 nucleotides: TGTGCCACCAGCAGAGAAGGAGGGGGTGCAGATACGCAGTATTTT.

The CDR3 region is CASSQGRLAGGPDTQYF. The CDR3 DNA is TGCGCCAGCAGCCAGGGTCGACTAGCGGGAGGGCCAGATACGCAGTATTTT. The chain recombines TRBV4-1 with TRBJ2-3, with 14 nucleotides matching TRBD2. The CDR3 runs 17 residues. V lost 3 bases and J lost 4; bases outside the gene matches: 6. CDR1 is MGHRA, CDR2 YSYEKL, per germline.

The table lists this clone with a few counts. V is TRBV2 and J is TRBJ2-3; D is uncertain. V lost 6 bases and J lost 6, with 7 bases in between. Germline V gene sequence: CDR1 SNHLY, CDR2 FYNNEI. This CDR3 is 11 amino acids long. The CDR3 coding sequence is TGTGCCAGCAGCATATCCGATACGCAGTATTTT. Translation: CASSISDTQYF.

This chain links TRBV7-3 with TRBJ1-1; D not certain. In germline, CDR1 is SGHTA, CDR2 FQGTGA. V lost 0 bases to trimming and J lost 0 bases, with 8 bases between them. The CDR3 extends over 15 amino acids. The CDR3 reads CASSLTSGVNTEAFF. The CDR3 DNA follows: TGTGCCAGCAGCTTAACGTCAGGAGTGAACACTGAAGCTTTCTTT.

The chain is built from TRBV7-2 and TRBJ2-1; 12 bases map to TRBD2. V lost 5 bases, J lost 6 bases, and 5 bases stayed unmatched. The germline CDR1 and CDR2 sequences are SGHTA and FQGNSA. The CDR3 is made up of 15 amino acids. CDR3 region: CASSTTSGSTNEQFF. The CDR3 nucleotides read TGTGCCAGCAGCACGACTAGCGGGAGTACCAATGAGCAGTTCTTC.

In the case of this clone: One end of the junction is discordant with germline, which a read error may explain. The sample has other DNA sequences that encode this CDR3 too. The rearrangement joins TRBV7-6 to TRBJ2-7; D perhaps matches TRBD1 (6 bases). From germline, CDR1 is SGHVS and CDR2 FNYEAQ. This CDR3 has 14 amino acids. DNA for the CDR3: TGCGCCAGCAGCCTCTCACAGGGAATCTACGAGCAGTACTTC. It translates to CASSLSQGIYEQYF.

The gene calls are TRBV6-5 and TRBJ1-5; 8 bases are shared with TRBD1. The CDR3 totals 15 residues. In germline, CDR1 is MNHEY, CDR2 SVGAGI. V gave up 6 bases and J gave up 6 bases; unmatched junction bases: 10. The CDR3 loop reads CASRGAGGAFQPQHF. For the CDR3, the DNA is TGTGCCAGCAGGGGGGCAGGGGGCGCGTTTCAGCCCCAGCATTTT.

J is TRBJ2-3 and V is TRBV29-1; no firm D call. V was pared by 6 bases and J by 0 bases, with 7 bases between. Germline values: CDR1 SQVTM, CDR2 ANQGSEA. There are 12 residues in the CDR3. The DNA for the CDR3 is TGCAGCGTAACTTTAAGCACAGATACGCAGTATTTT. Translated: CSVTLSTDTQYF.

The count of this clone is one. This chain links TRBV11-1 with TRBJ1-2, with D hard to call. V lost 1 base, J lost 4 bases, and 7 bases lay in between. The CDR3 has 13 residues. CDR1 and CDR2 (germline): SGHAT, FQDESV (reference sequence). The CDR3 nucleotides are TGTGCCAGCAGCTTAGGAGGCTTCTATGGCTACACCTTC. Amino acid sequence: CASSLGGFYGYTF.

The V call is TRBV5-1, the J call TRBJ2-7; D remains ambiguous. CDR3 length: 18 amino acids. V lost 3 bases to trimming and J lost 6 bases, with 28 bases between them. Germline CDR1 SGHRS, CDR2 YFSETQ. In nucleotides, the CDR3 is TGCGCCAGCAGCTCAACATTCATGGTCGCCGTAAATCTACGCGAGCAGTACTTC. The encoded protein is CASSSTFMVAVNLREQYF. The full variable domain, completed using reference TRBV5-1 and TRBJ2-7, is KAGVTQTPRYLIKTRGQQVTLSCSPISGHRSVSWYQQTPGQGLQFLFEYFSETQRNKGNFPGRFSGRQFSNSRSEMNVSTLELGDSALYLCASSSTFMVAVNLREQYFGPGTRLTVT.

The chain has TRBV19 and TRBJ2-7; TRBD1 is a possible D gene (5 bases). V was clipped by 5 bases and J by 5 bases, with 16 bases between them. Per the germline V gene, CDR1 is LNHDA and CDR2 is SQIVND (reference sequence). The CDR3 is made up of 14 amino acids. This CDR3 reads CASSPRWQGDEQYF. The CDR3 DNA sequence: TGTGCCAGTAGTCCAAGGTGGCAGGGCGACGAGCAGTACTTC.

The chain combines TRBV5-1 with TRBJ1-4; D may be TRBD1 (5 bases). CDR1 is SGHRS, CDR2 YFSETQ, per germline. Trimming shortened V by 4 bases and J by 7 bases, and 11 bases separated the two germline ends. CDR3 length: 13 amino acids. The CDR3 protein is CASSQGVGEKLFF. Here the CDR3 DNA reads TGCGCCAGCAGCCAAGGGGTGGGTGAAAAACTGTTTTTT. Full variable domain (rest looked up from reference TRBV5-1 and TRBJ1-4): KAGVTQTPRYLIKTRGQQVTLSCSPISGHRSVSWYQQTPGQGLQFLFEYFSETQRNKGNFPGRFSGRQFSNSRSEMNVSTLELGDSALYLCASSQGVGEKLFFGSGTQLSVL.

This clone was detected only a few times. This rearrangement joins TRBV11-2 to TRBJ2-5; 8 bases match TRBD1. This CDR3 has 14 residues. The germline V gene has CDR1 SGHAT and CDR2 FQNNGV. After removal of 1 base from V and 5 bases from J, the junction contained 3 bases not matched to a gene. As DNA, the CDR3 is TGTGCCAGCAGCTTAGCAGGGGGCATCGAGACCCAGTACTTC. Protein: CASSLAGGIETQYF.